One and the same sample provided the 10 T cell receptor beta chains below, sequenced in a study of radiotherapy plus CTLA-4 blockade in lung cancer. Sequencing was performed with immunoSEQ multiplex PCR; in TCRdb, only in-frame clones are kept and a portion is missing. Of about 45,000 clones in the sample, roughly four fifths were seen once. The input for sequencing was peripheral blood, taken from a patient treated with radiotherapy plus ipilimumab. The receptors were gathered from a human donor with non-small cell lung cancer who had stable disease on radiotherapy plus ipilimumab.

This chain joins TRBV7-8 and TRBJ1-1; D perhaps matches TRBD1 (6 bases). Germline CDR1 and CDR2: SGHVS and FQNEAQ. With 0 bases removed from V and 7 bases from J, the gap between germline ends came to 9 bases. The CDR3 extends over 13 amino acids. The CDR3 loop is CASSLAGQSEAFF. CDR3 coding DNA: TGTGCCAGCAGCTTAGCCGGACAGAGTGAAGCTTTCTTT.

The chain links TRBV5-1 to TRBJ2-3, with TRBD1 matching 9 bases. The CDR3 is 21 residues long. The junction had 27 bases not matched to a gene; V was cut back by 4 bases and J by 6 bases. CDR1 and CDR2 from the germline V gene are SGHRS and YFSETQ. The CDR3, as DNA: TGCGCCAGCAGCCCTTCGAGCTTTACAGGGGGCACAGAGTCACACGGGGATACGCAGTATTTT. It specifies CASSPSSFTGGTESHGDTQYF. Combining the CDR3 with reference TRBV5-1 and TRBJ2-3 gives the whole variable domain KAGVTQTPRYLIKTRGQQVTLSCSPISGHRSVSWYQQTPGQGLQFLFEYFSETQRNKGNFPGRFSGRQFSNSRSEMNVSTLELGDSALYLCASSPSSFTGGTESHGDTQYFGPGTRLTVL.

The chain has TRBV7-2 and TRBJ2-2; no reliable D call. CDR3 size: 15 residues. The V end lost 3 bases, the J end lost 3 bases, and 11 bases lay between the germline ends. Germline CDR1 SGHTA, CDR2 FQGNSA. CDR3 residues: CASSFSPGHTGELFF. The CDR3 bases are TGTGCCAGCAGCTTTTCCCCGGGCCACACCGGGGAGCTGTTTTTT.

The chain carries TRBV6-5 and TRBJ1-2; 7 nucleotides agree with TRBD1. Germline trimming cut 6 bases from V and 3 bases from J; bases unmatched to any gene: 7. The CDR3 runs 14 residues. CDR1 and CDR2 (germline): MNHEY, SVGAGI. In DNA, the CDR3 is TGTGCCAGCAGGCCGACTACAGGGGACTATGGCTACACCTTC. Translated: CASRPTTGDYGYTF.

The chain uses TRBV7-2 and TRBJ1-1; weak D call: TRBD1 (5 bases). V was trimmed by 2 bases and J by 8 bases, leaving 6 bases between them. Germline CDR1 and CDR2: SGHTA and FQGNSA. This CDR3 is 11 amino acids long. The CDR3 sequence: CASSLNREAFF. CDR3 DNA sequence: TGTGCCAGCAGCTTAAACAGGGAAGCTTTCTTT. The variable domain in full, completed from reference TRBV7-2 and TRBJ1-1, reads GAGVSQSPSNKVTEKGKDVELRCDPISGHTALYWYRQSLGQGLEFLIYFQGNSAPDKSGLPSDRFSAERTGGSVSTLTIQRTQQEDSAVYLCASSLNREAFFGQGTRLTVV.

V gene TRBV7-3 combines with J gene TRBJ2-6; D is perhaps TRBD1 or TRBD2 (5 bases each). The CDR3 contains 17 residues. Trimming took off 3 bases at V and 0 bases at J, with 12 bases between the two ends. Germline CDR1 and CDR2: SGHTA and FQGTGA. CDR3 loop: CASSLRGASSGANVLTF. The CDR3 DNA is TGTGCCAGCAGCTTGCGAGGGGCCAGCTCTGGGGCCAACGTCCTGACTTTC.

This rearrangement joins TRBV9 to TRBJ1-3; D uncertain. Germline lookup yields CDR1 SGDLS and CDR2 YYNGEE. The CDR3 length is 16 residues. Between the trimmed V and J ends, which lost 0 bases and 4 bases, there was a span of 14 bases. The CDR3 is CASSVDGSPAGNTIYF. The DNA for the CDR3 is TGTGCCAGCAGCGTAGATGGCTCCCCTGCGGGAAACACCATATATTTT.

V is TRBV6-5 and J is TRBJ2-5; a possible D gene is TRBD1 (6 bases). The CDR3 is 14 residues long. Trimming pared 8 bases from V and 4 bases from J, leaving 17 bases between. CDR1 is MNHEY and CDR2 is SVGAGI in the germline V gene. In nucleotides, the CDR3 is TGTGCCAGCGGATGGGACAATGGAGGAGAGACCCAGTACTTC. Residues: CASGWDNGGETQYF.

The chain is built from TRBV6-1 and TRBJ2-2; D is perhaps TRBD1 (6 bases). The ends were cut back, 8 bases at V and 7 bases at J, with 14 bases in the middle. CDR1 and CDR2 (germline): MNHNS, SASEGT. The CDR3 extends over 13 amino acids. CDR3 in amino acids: CASSWGRGGELFF. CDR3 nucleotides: TGTGCCAGCTCGTGGGGGCGCGGCGGGGAGCTGTTTTTT.

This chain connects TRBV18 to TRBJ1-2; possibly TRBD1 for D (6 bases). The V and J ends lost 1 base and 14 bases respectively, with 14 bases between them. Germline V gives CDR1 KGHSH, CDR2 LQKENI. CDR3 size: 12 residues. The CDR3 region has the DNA TGTGCCAGCTCACCACAACAGGGACGTACTACCTTC. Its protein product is CASSPQQGRTTF.